Listed below are T cell receptor beta chains from one sample, sequenced in a study of blood T cell repertoires in COVID-19. Clones were read by immunoSEQ multiplex PCR, and TCRdb kept only the in-frame ones, dropping some. This sample carries hundreds of thousands of clones, 82% of them seen once, and the ten largest clones take 5%. Input material: PBMCs or T cells enriched from blood (not recorded which). These receptors were collected from a man aged 40-50 years who had been exposed to COVID-19. The CDR3 runs from the conserved cysteine through the conserved F or W. D genes are given only for firm matches. Some rows have no size entry. The others give once, few or many, or a class for an expanded clone.

>TRBV11-2|TRBD1|once|TRBJ2-4
TGTGCCAGCAGAAAACCGGGACAGGGGAACATTCAGTACTTC
CASRKPGQGNIQYF
>TRBV19|TRBD2|NA|TRBJ2-1
TGTGCCCATAATGCTAGCGGGTACTACAATGAGCAGTTCTTC
CAHNASGYYNEQFF
>TRBV24-1|TRBD2|NA|TRBJ2-3
TGTGCCACCAGCGCGGGAGGAAGGGGGGCCACAGATACGCAGTATTTT
CATSAGGRGATDTQYF
>TRBV5-1|TRBD2|NA|TRBJ2-3
TGCGCCAGCAGGAGGGACTATAACACAGATACGCAGTATTTT
CASRRDYNTDTQYF
>TRBV11-1|NA|NA|TRBJ1-1
TGTGCCAGCAGCGCCGACGGCGGGGCTCGGACTGAAGCTTTCTTT
CASSADGGARTEAFF
>TRBV10-3|TRBD2|few|TRBJ2-1
TGTGCCATCAGTGATGGGAGGGATATACAGTTCTTC
CAISDGRDIQFF
>TRBV24-1|TRBD1|NA|TRBJ2-7
TGTGCCACCAGTGACCGACAGGGGTCTTCCTACGAGCAGTACTTC
CATSDRQGSSYEQYF
>TRBV2|NA|NA|TRBJ1-2
TGTGCCAGCAGTGACCCTTACTATGGCTACACCTTC
CASSDPYYGYTF
>TRBV2|TRBD2|NA|TRBJ2-2
TGTGCCAGCGTAGGGGCTAGCGGGAGGATAGACACCGGGGAGCTGTTTTTT
CASVGASGRIDTGELFF
>TRBV10-3|TRBD2|once|TRBJ2-3
TGTGCCATCAGCGGGACTAGCGGGAGCACAGATACGCAGTATTTT
CAISGTSGSTDTQYF
>TRBV7-3|NA|once|TRBJ2-2
TGTGCCAGCAGCTTACGTGGAGGGTCCGGGGAGCTGTTTTTT
CASSLRGGSGELFF
>TRBV7-2|TRBD2|NA|TRBJ2-5
TGTGCCAGCAGCTCGGGACTAGCGGGAGTCCGCCAAGAGACCCAGTACTTC
CASSSGLAGVRQETQYF
>TRBV18|NA|NA|TRBJ2-5
TGTGCCAGCTCGAGGGACATACAAGAGACCCAGTACTTC
CASSRDIQETQYF
>TRBV27|NA|NA|TRBJ1-1
TGTGCCAGCAGTTTTGGGGGGTTTGCTGAAGCTTTCTTT
CASSFGGFAEAFF
>TRBV9|NA|few|TRBJ2-2
TGTGCCAGCAGCGTAGGTACCGGGTCGGGCACCGGGGAGCTGTTTTTT
CASSVGTGSGTGELFF
>TRBV7-9|NA|NA|TRBJ1-4
TGTGCCAGCAGCCGACAGTTTGCTAATGAAAAACTGTTTTTT
CASSRQFANEKLFF
>TRBV5-1|TRBD1|NA|TRBJ2-1
TGCGCCAGCAGTACAACAGGGGATCCCTACAATGAGCAGTTCTTC
CASSTTGDPYNEQFF
>TRBV10-3|TRBD1|NA|TRBJ1-1
TGTGCCATCAGGGGACAGGGGGCGCAGACTGAAGCTTTCTTT
CAIRGQGAQTEAFF
>TRBV7-9|TRBD1|NA|TRBJ1-6
TGTGCCAGTGCCCCGGCTGGACAGGGCATTAATTCACCCCTCCACTTT
CASAPAGQGINSPLHF
>TRBV5-8|NA|few|TRBJ2-7
TGTGCCAGCAGCTATTACTACGAGCAGTACTTC
CASSYYYEQYF